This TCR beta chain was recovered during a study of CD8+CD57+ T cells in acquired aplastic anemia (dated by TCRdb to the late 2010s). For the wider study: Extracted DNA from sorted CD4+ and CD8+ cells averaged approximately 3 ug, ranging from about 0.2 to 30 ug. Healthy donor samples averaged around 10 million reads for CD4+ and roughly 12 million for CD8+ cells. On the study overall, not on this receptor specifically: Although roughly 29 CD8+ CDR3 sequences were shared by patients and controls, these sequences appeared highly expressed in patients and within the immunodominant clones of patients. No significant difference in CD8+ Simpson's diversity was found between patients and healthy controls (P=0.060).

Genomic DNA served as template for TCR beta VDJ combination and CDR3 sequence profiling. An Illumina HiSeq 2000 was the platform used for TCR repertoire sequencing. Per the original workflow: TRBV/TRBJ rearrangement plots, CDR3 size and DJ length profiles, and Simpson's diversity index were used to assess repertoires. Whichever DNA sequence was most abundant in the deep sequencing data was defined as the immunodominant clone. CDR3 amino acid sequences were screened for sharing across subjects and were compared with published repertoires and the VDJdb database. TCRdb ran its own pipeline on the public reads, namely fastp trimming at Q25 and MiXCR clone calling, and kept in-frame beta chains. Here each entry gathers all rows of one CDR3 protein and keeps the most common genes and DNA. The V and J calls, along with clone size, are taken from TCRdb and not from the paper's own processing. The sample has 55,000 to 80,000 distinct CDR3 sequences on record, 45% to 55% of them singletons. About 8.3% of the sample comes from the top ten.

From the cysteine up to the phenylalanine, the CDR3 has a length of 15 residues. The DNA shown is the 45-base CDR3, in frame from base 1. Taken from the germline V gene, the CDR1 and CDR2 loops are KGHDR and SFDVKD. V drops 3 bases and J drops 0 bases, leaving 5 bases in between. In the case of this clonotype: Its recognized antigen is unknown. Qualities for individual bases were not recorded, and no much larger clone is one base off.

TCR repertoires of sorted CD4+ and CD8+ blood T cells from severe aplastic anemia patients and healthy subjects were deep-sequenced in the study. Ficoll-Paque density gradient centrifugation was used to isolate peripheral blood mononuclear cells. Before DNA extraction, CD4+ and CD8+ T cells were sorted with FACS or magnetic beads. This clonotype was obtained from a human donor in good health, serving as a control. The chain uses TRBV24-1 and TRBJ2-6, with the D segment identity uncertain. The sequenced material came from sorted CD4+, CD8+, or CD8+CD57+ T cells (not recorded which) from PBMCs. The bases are TGTGCCACCAGTGATGCGGTCTCTGGGGCCAACGTCCTGACTTTC. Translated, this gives CATSDAVSGANVLTF.